Following are 12 T cell receptor beta chains from one sample sequenced in a study of T cell responses to AZD1222 COVID-19 vaccine (dated by TCRdb to 2020 to 2023). What this sample's time point label stands for: about 28 days (+/-7) after the second vaccine dose. Libraries were constructed by the immunoSEQ multiplex PCR assay. TCRdb limited this immuneACCESS table to in-frame rearrangements with V and J called. A share of clones is missing; checked studies link under half to unresolved V genes, and the rest is unexplained. Counted in this sample were some 180,000 clones; roughly 94% of them appeared once. The ten largest clones capture around 1.6% of the sample. The sequencing used peripheral blood, collected 28 days after the second AZD1222 dose. The receptors shown here come from an adult who received the AZD1222 COVID-19 vaccine.

The rearrangement links TRBV20-1 to TRBJ2-3, with D perhaps TRBD2 (6 bases). Deletions cut 3 bases from V and 4 bases from J, with 14 bases between. This CDR3 is built from 14 residues. Germline CDR1 is DFQATT and CDR2 is SNEGSKA (reference sequence). The CDR3 is CSASLEGPADTQYF. CDR3 nucleotides: TGCAGTGCTAGTCTGGAGGGGCCCGCAGATACGCAGTATTTT.

The chain is built from TRBV19 and TRBJ1-2; D is ambiguous. V shed 5 bases and J shed 7 bases, with 17 bases lying between them. Per germline, CDR1 LNHDA and CDR2 SQIVND (reference sequence). CDR3 length: 14 amino acids. In DNA form, the CDR3 reads TGTGCCAGTAGTCTCCGTTCCAATGGTGGTGGCTACACCTTC. This gives the protein CASSLRSNGGGYTF.

The chain uses TRBV12-3 or TRBV12-4 and TRBJ2-7; either TRBD1 or TRBD2 may fit D (5 bases each). This CDR3 spans 13 amino acids. V dropped 7 bases and J dropped 4 bases, with 14 bases sitting between them. The CDR3 region has the DNA TGTGCCAGCACCAAAGGTGGGGGTTACGAGCAGTACTTC. Amino acids: CASTKGGGYEQYF.

The V call is TRBV5-6, the J call TRBJ2-3, with D uncertain. CDR3 size: 13 residues. Per the germline V gene, CDR1 is SGHDT and CDR2 is YYEEEE. Trimming pared 0 bases from V and 4 bases from J, leaving 6 bases between. CDR3 sequence: CASSLVVADTQYF. In DNA form, the CDR3 reads TGTGCCAGCAGCTTGGTGGTGGCAGATACGCAGTATTTT.

The chain joins TRBV5-4 to TRBJ1-2, with no clear D. Germline CDR1 reads SGHNT; CDR2 reads YYREEE (reference sequence). Trimming pared 4 bases from V and 8 bases from J, leaving 21 bases between. This CDR3 region has 15 residues. In nucleotides, the CDR3 is TGTGCCAGCAGCATGCGCATAGAGGTTGATGAGGGCTACACCTTC. This translates into CASSMRIEVDEGYTF.

The chain links TRBV2 to TRBJ1-1, with a weak D call TRBD1 (6 bases). This CDR3 is 15 amino acids long. The germline gives CDR1 SNHLY, CDR2 FYNNEI. Trimming shortened V by 6 bases and J by 2 bases, and 16 bases separated the two germline ends. CDR3 sequence: CASRLGLGTNTEAFF. Here the CDR3 DNA reads TGTGCCAGCAGGTTGGGATTGGGGACAAACACTGAAGCTTTCTTT.

V is TRBV19 and J is TRBJ2-1; 9 nucleotides align to TRBD2. Germline lookup yields CDR1 LNHDA and CDR2 SQIVND (reference sequence). This CDR3 spans 19 amino acids. V shed 1 base, J shed 7 bases, and the junction held 17 bases outside the gene matches. CDR3: CASSIGGTVIAGVRNEQFF. CDR3 DNA sequence: TGTGCCAGTAGTATAGGGGGGACAGTTATAGCGGGAGTAAGGAATGAGCAGTTCTTC.

The genes are TRBV29-1 and TRBJ1-5; 7 bases align to TRBD1. Germline V gene sequence: CDR1 SQVTM, CDR2 ANQGSEA. The CDR3 has 14 amino acids. CDR3: CTHCRGTRRQPQHF. CDR3 sequence (DNA): TGCACCCACTGCAGGGGGACAAGGCGTCAGCCCCAGCATTTT.

CDR3 loop: CASSPYSDLDSPLHF. Written as DNA, the CDR3 is TGCGCCAGCAGCCCCTATTCGGACTTGGATTCACCCCTCCACTTT. The J gene is TRBJ1-6, the V gene TRBV4-3; D not certain. The germline V gene has CDR1 LGHNA and CDR2 YSLEER. This CDR3 is 15 amino acids long. Trimming took off 4 bases at V and 8 bases at J, with 15 bases between the two ends.

The rearrangement uses TRBV3-1 (or the pseudogene TRBV3-2) and TRBJ1-1, with D possibly matching TRBD1 (5 bases). Trimming took off 1 base at V and 10 bases at J, with 16 bases between the two ends. CDR1 LGHDT and CDR2 YNNKEL come from the germline V gene (reference sequence). The CDR3 loop spans 14 amino acids. The CDR3 here is CASSQGRGTPGAFF. The CDR3 DNA follows: TGTGCCAGCAGCCAAGGGAGAGGGACCCCGGGAGCTTTCTTT.

The chain is built from TRBV9 and TRBJ1-4; D perhaps matches TRBD1 (5 bases). There are 15 residues in the CDR3. V was cut by 3 bases and J by 4 bases, with 13 bases left in between. Germline V gene data show CDR1 as SGDLS and CDR2 as YYNGEE. The CDR3 sequence is CASSAKWGVNEKLFF. The CDR3 bases are TGTGCCAGCAGCGCGAAGTGGGGGGTTAATGAAAAACTGTTTTTT.

This clone was seen a single time. The gene calls are TRBV28 and TRBJ2-1, with TRBD1 identical over 7 bases. Trimming removed 4 bases from V and 5 bases from J; junction bases left unmatched: 5. The CDR3 contains 14 residues. CDR1 is MDHEN, CDR2 SYDVKM, per germline. The CDR3 loop reads CASSYGTENNEQFF. Written as DNA, the CDR3 is TGTGCCAGCAGTTATGGGACAGAAAACAATGAGCAGTTCTTC.